The TCR beta chain under discussion was sequenced for a study of blood T cell repertoires in COVID-19. Overall study: The study drew acute and convalescent COVID-19 samples from the United States, Italy and Spain. T cells, B-cell-depleted T cells, or PBMCs supplied cDNA or gDNA.

The CDR3 consists of 14 residues. CDR1 and CDR2 from the germline V gene are MNHEY and SMNVEV (reference sequence). Trimming cost V 6 bases and J 1 base, with 11 bases left between them. In the authors' workflow: For nucleated cells, counts were estimated from reference gene primer amplification. Libraries were prepared by immunoSEQ multiplex PCR; TCRdb keeps only in-frame clonotypes and omits some of them. Clone size and V and J calls were adopted from that table, with D and trimming inferred from the DNA. The table includes 100,000 to 150,000 clones, 70% to 90% detected once. Material for sequencing was peripheral blood. This TCR came from a man between 70 and 80 years old with active COVID-19. The gene calls are TRBV27 and TRBJ2-3; no firm D call. This CDR3 is CASSSQGGTDTQYF. In nucleotides, the CDR3 is TGTGCCAGCAGCTCGCAAGGAGGCACAGATACGCAGTATTTT.